These 21 T cell receptor beta chains were all obtained from the same sample, sequenced in a study of T cells after yellow fever vaccination. TCRdb used MiXCR to reprocess the 5' RACE reads, holding one entry per CDR3 protein. Of approximately 150,000 distinct CDR3 sequences in the sample, 5.5% to 8% were seen once. Here the sequenced sample was CD4+ T cells sorted from PBMCs, taken on the day of the first yellow fever vaccination. All receptors come from a man aged 18-30 years who received the YFV17D yellow fever vaccine.

This clonotype has ten or more counts. The chain combines TRBV5-1 with TRBJ2-1; D might be TRBD1 or TRBD2, each matching 5 bases. The V end was cut by 5 bases, the J end by 1 base, with 10 bases between. Germline V gene data show CDR1 as SGHRS and CDR2 as YFSETQ. The CDR3 has 14 residues. The CDR3 spells CASRGTVSYNEQFF. The DNA of the CDR3 is TGCGCCAGCAGGGGGACCGTATCCTACAATGAGCAGTTCTTC.

The chain employs TRBV7-2 and TRBJ1-6; no clear D gene. The CDR3 spans 14 residues. Germline loops: CDR1 SGHTA, CDR2 FQGNSA. The ends were cut back, 1 base at V and 4 bases at J, with 5 bases in the middle. As DNA, the CDR3 is TGTGCCAGCAGCTTAGTGGAGTATAATTCACCCCTCCACTTT. Translating gives CASSLVEYNSPLHF.

Many counts were recorded for this clonotype. The rearrangement joins TRBV9 to TRBJ2-5, with D perhaps matching TRBD1 (6 bases). This CDR3 is built from 14 residues. The V end was cut by 4 bases, the J end by 5 bases, with 15 bases between. Germline CDR1 reads SGDLS; CDR2 reads YYNGEE. CDR3 nucleotides: TGTGCCAGCAGCTCCCCCCAGGGGACGGAGACCCAGTACTTC. This codes for CASSSPQGTETQYF.

This clonotype was seen a handful of times. The rearrangement joins TRBV5-4 to TRBJ1-4; TRBD1 might be the D (5 bases). Trimming cost V 0 bases and J 5 bases, with 14 bases left between them. In germline, CDR1 is SGHNT, CDR2 YYREEE (reference sequence). The CDR3 consists of 16 residues. The CDR3 nucleotides read TGTGCCAGCAGCTTGGCCGGGGCAGGGCAGAATGAAAAACTGTTTTTT. Translation gives CASSLAGAGQNEKLFF.

This chain joins TRBV29-1 and TRBJ2-1; D may be TRBD1 (5 bases). V was shortened by 5 bases and J by 0 bases, with 8 bases between the two germline ends. Germline CDR1 and CDR2: SQVTM and ANQGSEA. The CDR3 totals 13 residues. The DNA for the CDR3 is TGCAGCGTTAGGACACGCTCCTACAATGAGCAGTTCTTC. Translation: CSVRTRSYNEQFF.

This clonotype was observed many times. CDR3 in amino acids: CASSSSWDTQYF. The CDR3 DNA reads TGTGCCAGCAGTTCTAGCTGGGATACGCAGTATTTT. The chain has TRBV28 and TRBJ2-3; D is perhaps TRBD2 (5 bases). Germline CDR1 MDHEN, CDR2 SYDVKM. The CDR3 is 12 amino acids. V was trimmed by 4 bases and J by 6 bases, leaving 8 bases between them.

Ten or more counts support this clonotype. This chain links TRBV12-3 or TRBV12-4 with TRBJ2-2; TRBD2 aligns across 11 bases. With V trimmed by 8 bases and J by 4 bases, 9 bases remained unmatched. The CDR3 length is 16 residues. The CDR3 DNA follows: TGTGCCAGCCGACTAGCGGGGACATCCCTCACCGGGGAGCTGTTTTTT. Protein product: CASRLAGTSLTGELFF.

This clonotype was seen ten or more times. V and J are TRBV6-2 or TRBV6-3 and TRBJ2-7; D perhaps matches TRBD2 (5 bases). This CDR3 has 15 amino acids. V was shortened by 5 bases and J by 5 bases, with 19 bases between the two germline ends. Germline V gene lookup returns CDR1 MNHEY and CDR2 SVGEGT. This chain's CDR3 is CASSPHREGRNEQYF. CDR3 DNA sequence: TGTGCCAGCAGTCCTCACCGGGAAGGACGGAACGAGCAGTACTTC.

Ten or more counts support this clonotype. The rearrangement links TRBV11-3 to TRBJ2-1; 11 bases are a match to TRBD2. This CDR3 is 15 amino acids long. V gave up 3 bases and J gave up 8 bases; unmatched junction bases: 6. Germline lookup yields CDR1 SGHNT and CDR2 YENEEA. The CDR3 DNA sequence: TGTGCCAGCAGCTTTAGCGGGGGGGCCGAAGATGAGCAGTTCTTC. This codes for CASSFSGGAEDEQFF.

The sample holds many counts of this clonotype. Relative to the germline gene, one junction end is altered; a read error may explain this. The chain couples TRBV4-1 to TRBJ2-7; D gene unclear. Germline V gene sequence: CDR1 MGHRA, CDR2 YSYEKL. CDR3 length: 13 residues. The CDR3 is CASSQAALLALNF. DNA for the CDR3: TGCGCCAGCAGCCAAGCTGCGCTACTGGCACTGAACTTC.

This clonotype was picked up many times. V usage is TRBV7-9 and J usage is TRBJ1-1; D gene unclear. The CDR3 has 14 amino acids. Germline assignment: CDR1 SEHNR and CDR2 FQNEAQ (reference sequence). V was cut by 3 bases and J by 1 base, with 9 bases left in between. CDR3 nucleotides: TGTGCCAGCAGCTTTGGTCCGTCGAACACTGAAGCTTTCTTT. Protein: CASSFGPSNTEAFF.

This clonotype was observed many times. The chain employs TRBV9 and TRBJ2-5; 7 bases align to TRBD1. J lost 4 bases, V lost 4 bases, and 4 bases had no gene match. The CDR3 is 13 residues long. CDR1 SGDLS and CDR2 YYNGEE come from the germline V gene. CDR3 nucleotides: TGTGCCAGCAGCCCCCGACAGGGAGAGACCCAGTACTTC. Translated: CASSPRQGETQYF.

This clonotype occurred a few times. The chain combines TRBV14 with TRBJ1-1; D remains ambiguous. Germline loops: CDR1 SGHDN, CDR2 FVKESK. There are 15 residues in the CDR3. V lost 1 base to trimming and J lost 5 bases, with 14 bases between them. In DNA form, the CDR3 reads TGTGCCAGCAGCCAAGGCCTAGGTCAGCGGACTGAAGCTTTCTTT. It codes for CASSQGLGQRTEAFF.

This clonotype showed up just a few times. The chain combines TRBV6-2 or TRBV6-3 with TRBJ2-7; 9 bases map to TRBD1. In germline, CDR1 is MNHEY, CDR2 SVGEGT. Germline trimming cut 5 bases from V and 4 bases from J; bases unmatched to any gene: 9. This CDR3 spans 15 amino acids. The CDR3 DNA is TGTGCCAGCAGTCAAGCCGGGACAGGGTCATACGAGCAGTACTTC. The encoded protein is CASSQAGTGSYEQYF.

The chain recombines TRBV7-9 with TRBJ2-1; 8 nucleotides match TRBD2. The CDR3 loop spans 15 amino acids. In germline, CDR1 is SEHNR, CDR2 FQNEAQ (reference sequence). V shed 3 bases, J shed 2 bases, and the junction held 3 bases outside the gene matches. CDR3 sequence reads: CASSFRGGPYNEQFF. The DNA for the CDR3 is TGTGCCAGCAGCTTCCGCGGGGGGCCCTACAATGAGCAGTTCTTC.

There are many counts of this clonotype. This chain uses TRBV5-1 with TRBJ1-4; possibly TRBD1 for D (6 bases). CDR3 length: 15 residues. Germline lookup yields CDR1 SGHRS and CDR2 YFSETQ. V gave up 4 bases and J gave up 8 bases, with 18 bases separating them. The CDR3 reads CASSPGVRGPEKLFF. CDR3 nucleotide sequence: TGCGCCAGCAGCCCCGGGGTCAGGGGACCCGAAAAACTGTTTTTT.

This chain joins TRBV5-1 and TRBJ2-3; either TRBD1 or TRBD2 may supply D (5 bases each). CDR3 length equals 15 residues. The V gene's germline CDR1 is SGHRS and CDR2 YFSETQ. Trimming took 2 bases from V and 4 from J, leaving 14 bases between them. DNA of the CDR3: TGCGCCAGCAGCTTAAGGGACGGTGTTTCAGATACGCAGTATTTT. It specifies CASSLRDGVSDTQYF.

This clonotype was seen only a few times. J is TRBJ1-1 and V is TRBV5-4, with D hard to call. Germline loops: CDR1 SGHNT, CDR2 YYREEE (reference sequence). Trimming shortened V by 3 bases and J by 0 bases, and 18 bases separated the two germline ends. CDR3 length: 17 residues. CDR3 in DNA: TGTGCCAGCAGCTCCCCAACGACGGGAATGATGAACACTGAAGCTTTCTTT. This gives the protein CASSSPTTGMMNTEAFF.

This sequence joins TRBV5-1 and TRBJ2-1, with D perhaps TRBD2 (6 bases). Germline loops: CDR1 SGHRS, CDR2 YFSETQ. V shed 0 bases and J shed 5 bases, with 9 bases lying between them. The CDR3 covers 14 residues. The CDR3 DNA follows: TGCGCCAGCAGCTTGGATTGGGGGGACAATGAGCAGTTCTTC. Protein sequence: CASSLDWGDNEQFF.

The chain carries TRBV29-1 and TRBJ2-3, with D unresolved. The CDR3 has 16 residues. Germline assignment: CDR1 SQVTM and CDR2 ANQGSEA. V was trimmed by 6 bases and J by 0 bases, leaving 19 bases between them. The chain's CDR3 is CSVRPVVVSSTDTQYF. CDR3 bases: TGCAGCGTCCGACCCGTGGTGGTATCTAGCACAGATACGCAGTATTTT.

The chain couples TRBV20-1 to TRBJ2-5; possibly TRBD2 for D (5 bases). The length of the CDR3 is 13 residues. Germline CDR1 is DFQATT and CDR2 is SNEGSKA (reference sequence). Trimming pared 0 bases from V and 5 bases from J, leaving 10 bases between. The CDR3 nucleotides are TGCAGTGCTAGAGATTTATTAGCGGAGACCCAGTACTTC. Translation gives CSARDLLAETQYF.